The rows below give T cell receptor beta chains drawn from one sample of a study of blood T cell repertoires in COVID-19. The assay was immunoSEQ multiplex PCR, and TCRdb's table has in-frame clones only and misses some. This sample yields just under 300,000 clones, of which around nine tenths are seen a single time; 1% to 1.5% belongs to the top ten. The sequenced material came from peripheral blood. These receptor sequences come from a man in his 70s with acute or convalescent COVID-19. Both conserved end residues are part of each CDR3. The D gene is left open where the match is weak. Size values are once, few and many counts, or a class for expanded clones, and some rows have none.

j_call,v_call,d_call,clone_size,cdr3_nt,cdr3_aa
TRBJ2-5,TRBV6-5,-,-,TGTGCCAGCAGTACCGCCGGGAAAGAGACCCAGTACTTC,CASSTAGKETQYF
TRBJ2-1,TRBV28,TRBD2,-,TGTGCCAGCAGTTCGATCTCCGGGACTAGCGGGTACAATGAGCAGTTCTTC,CASSSISGTSGYNEQFF
TRBJ2-7,TRBV5-1,TRBD1,-,TGCGCCAGCAGCCTAACCGGGACAGGGGTTTCCGAGCAGTACTTC,CASSLTGTGVSEQYF
TRBJ2-3,TRBV25-1,-,-,TGTGCCAGCAGCCGACAGGGCACAGATACGCAGTATTTT,CASSRQGTDTQYF
TRBJ2-1,TRBV5-1,-,-,TGCGCCAGCAGCTTACCTAGCTCCTACAATGAGCAGTTCTTC,CASSLPSSYNEQFF
TRBJ1-4,TRBV29-1,-,-,TGCAGCGTTGAAGCGGGGGGTGAAAAACTGTTTTTT,CSVEAGGEKLFF
TRBJ1-6,TRBV27,-,-,TGTGCCAGCAGTTTACTGAATTCACCCCTCCACTTT,CASSLLNSPLHF
TRBJ1-5,TRBV28,TRBD1,few,TGTGCCATAGGACAGGGTGGTCAGCCCCAGCATTTT,CAIGQGGQPQHF
TRBJ2-1,TRBV6-5,TRBD2,-,TGTGCCAGCAGTTACTCGATGACTAGCGGGGGCAATGAGCAGTTCTTC,CASSYSMTSGGNEQFF
TRBJ2-1,TRBV5-1,TRBD2,-,TGCGCCAGCAGACCTGGACTAGCGGCCTACAATGAGCAGTTCTTC,CASRPGLAAYNEQFF
TRBJ2-1,TRBV21-1,-,-,TGTGCCAGCAGCAAAGGGAGGGGAGCGGGGCAGTTCTTC,CASSKGRGAGQFF
TRBJ2-3,TRBV5-1,TRBD1,-,TGCGCCAGCAGCTGGGGACAGGGAAGAGATACGCAGTATTTT,CASSWGQGRDTQYF